The 20 T cell receptor beta chains below all came from one sample that was sequenced in a study of response to subunit inactivated influenza vaccine. A single record per CDR3 protein comes from TCRdb applying MiXCR to the RT-PCR reads. The sample shows more than 700,000 distinct CDR3 sequences, roughly 20% of them seen only once. Sequences were derived from PBMCs from blood, sampled roughly 5 days after vaccination. The receptors shown here come from a man aged 50 to 59 who received an inactivated influenza vaccine.

This clonotype has at least ten counts. The junction departs from germline at one end; a sequencing error may be responsible. J is TRBJ2-1 and V is TRBV5-1; 10 positions agree with TRBD2. The CDR3 extends over 15 amino acids. Per the germline V gene, CDR1 is SGHRS and CDR2 is YFSETQ. The CDR3 loop is CASRSSGSSYNEQFF. The CDR3 DNA sequence: TGTGCCAGCAGGTCTAGCGGGAGCTCCTACAATGAGCAGTTCTTC.

There are many counts of this clonotype. The chain joins TRBV5-8 to TRBJ2-7, with 8 bases that match TRBD2. The CDR3 is 15 amino acids. V was pared by 0 bases and J by 5 bases, with 7 bases of the junction left unmatched. CDR1 is SGHTS, CDR2 YDEGEE, per germline. The CDR3 spells CASSLGAGEGDEQYF. DNA of the CDR3: TGTGCCAGCAGCTTGGGAGCGGGAGAAGGGGACGAGCAGTACTTC.

Many counts were recorded for this clonotype. The rearrangement joins TRBV28 to TRBJ2-1, with TRBD1 matching 9 bases. V shed 8 bases and J 0 bases; nucleotides not matched to a gene: 5. The CDR3 spans 15 residues. Germline loops: CDR1 MDHEN, CDR2 SYDVKM. CDR3 residues: CASRRTGDSYNEQFF. The CDR3 nucleotides read TGTGCCAGCCGCAGGACAGGGGACTCCTACAATGAGCAGTTCTTC.

This clonotype appeared a few times. This chain connects TRBV25-1 to TRBJ1-2; 7 nucleotides align to TRBD1. The CDR3 is 13 amino acids. With 3 bases clipped from V and 2 bases from J, the junction kept 0 bases outside the gene matches. Germline V lookup: CDR1 MGHDK, CDR2 SYGVNS. DNA for the CDR3: TGTGCCAGCAGTGAGGGACAGAACTATGGCTACACCTTC. Its translation: CASSEGQNYGYTF.

The chain has TRBV9 and TRBJ2-5, with 11 nucleotides matching TRBD1. The CDR3 is 15 amino acids. Germline V CDR1 and CDR2: SGDLS, YYNGEE. Unmatched junction bases numbered 5, after V lost 2 bases and J lost 5 bases. The CDR3 region has the DNA TGTGCCAGCAGCGTCCGAGGACAGGGGGCGGAGACCCAGTACTTC. Protein sequence: CASSVRGQGAETQYF.

This clonotype was found a few times. The chain couples TRBV24-1 to TRBJ2-2; D is perhaps TRBD1 or TRBD2 (5 bases each). The CDR3 has 17 residues. Germline V gene data show CDR1 as KGHDR and CDR2 as SFDVKD. Trimming took 4 bases from V and 0 from J, leaving 14 bases between them. CDR3 coding DNA: TGTGCCACCAGTGACCCTCCTGGGACGCCGAACACCGGGGAGCTGTTTTTT. It codes for CATSDPPGTPNTGELFF.

This clonotype was detected a few times. This rearrangement joins TRBV29-1 to TRBJ2-5; TRBD2 matches 8 bases. This CDR3 is 13 amino acids long. Unmatched junction bases numbered 2, after V lost 1 base and J lost 4 bases. CDR1 and CDR2 (germline): SQVTM, ANQGSEA. The DNA of the CDR3 is TGCAGCGTTGAAGCGGGGGGGGGAGAGACCCAGTACTTC. Translation: CSVEAGGGETQYF.

The rearrangement links TRBV11-2 to TRBJ2-2; D uncertain. There are 15 residues in the CDR3. With 5 bases removed from V and 8 bases from J, the gap between germline ends came to 18 bases. Germline loops: CDR1 SGHAT, CDR2 FQNNGV. The CDR3 here is CASSPLKSGMGELFF. The CDR3 DNA is TGTGCCAGCAGCCCTCTTAAGTCAGGCATGGGGGAGCTGTTTTTT.

This clonotype has only a few counts. This chain connects TRBV20-1 to TRBJ1-4; TRBD1 matches 10 bases. This CDR3 spans 13 amino acids. The germline CDR1 and CDR2 sequences are DFQATT and SNEGSKA (reference sequence). V was pared by 4 bases and J by 6 bases, with 2 bases of the junction left unmatched. The CDR3 DNA reads TGCAGTGCTATGACAGGGGGCGATGAAAAACTGTTTTTT. As protein: CSAMTGGDEKLFF.

J is TRBJ1-1 and V is TRBV29-1, with 7 bases aligning to TRBD1. J was trimmed by 6 bases and V by 4 bases; bases with no gene match: 11. CDR3 length: 14 residues. Germline loops: CDR1 SQVTM, CDR2 ANQGSEA. The CDR3 nucleotides are TGCAGCGTTGTTGAAAGGGGGCATGGTGCTGAAGCTTTCTTT. Amino acids: CSVVERGHGAEAFF.

The chain joins TRBV12-3 or TRBV12-4 to TRBJ1-5, with D perhaps matching TRBD1 (5 bases). The CDR3 contains 15 residues. The germline V and J ends were trimmed by 3 bases and 2 bases, with 11 bases remaining between them. The CDR3 coding sequence is TGTGCCAGCAGTTTCGACAGAACTGGCAATCAGCCCCAGCATTTT. Encoded protein: CASSFDRTGNQPQHF.

This clonotype was seen a handful of times. CDR3 sequence: CASSYSWGKTGELFF. In nucleotides, the CDR3 is TGTGCCAGCAGTTACTCTTGGGGGAAGACCGGGGAGCTGTTTTTT. The rearrangement links TRBV6-5 to TRBJ2-2; D is possibly TRBD1 or TRBD2 (5 bases each). The V gene's germline CDR1 is MNHEY and CDR2 SVGAGI. CDR3 size: 15 residues. Trimming stripped 0 bases from V and 5 bases from J, with 10 bases between.

A few counts support this clonotype. The chain recombines TRBV20-1 with TRBJ2-7; TRBD2 aligns across 8 bases. This CDR3 spans 15 amino acids. V was pared by 3 bases and J by 2 bases, with 9 bases of the junction left unmatched. Germline V lookup: CDR1 DFQATT, CDR2 SNEGSKA (reference sequence). The CDR3 spells CSASQFAGGPYEQYF. In DNA form, the CDR3 reads TGCAGTGCTAGCCAATTTGCGGGAGGCCCCTACGAGCAGTACTTC.

This chain connects TRBV9 to TRBJ2-1, with 7 positions matching TRBD2. The germline V gene has CDR1 SGDLS and CDR2 YYNGEE. CDR3 length: 18 amino acids. V was pared by 4 bases and J by 7 bases, with 20 bases of the junction left unmatched. The CDR3 region is CASSSGRERVRMWNEQFF. CDR3 DNA: TGTGCCAGCAGCTCGGGGAGGGAGCGGGTCCGAATGTGGAATGAGCAGTTCTTC.

This chain connects TRBV5-8 to TRBJ2-3; D tentatively fits TRBD1 or TRBD2 (5 bases each). Looked up from germline, CDR1 is SGHTS and CDR2 is YDEGEE. The V gene lost 1 base and the J gene lost 5 bases, with 11 bases spanning the gap. The CDR3 runs to 14 residues. The CDR3 sequence is CASSLFGTLDTQYF. CDR3 bases: TGTGCCAGCAGCTTGTTTGGGACGTTAGATACGCAGTATTTT. Together with reference TRBV5-8 and TRBJ2-3, the CDR3 gives the full variable domain: EAGVTQSPTHLIKTRGQQATLRCSPISGHTSVYWYQQALGLGLQFLLWYDEGEERNRGNFPPRFSGRQFPNYSSELNVNALELEDSALYLCASSLFGTLDTQYFGPGTRLTVL.

The V gene is TRBV4-3, the J gene TRBJ2-2, with TRBD2 identical over 12 bases. V shed 4 bases and J 6 bases; nucleotides not matched to a gene: 6. CDR1 is LGHNA and CDR2 is YSLEER in the germline V gene. This CDR3 is 16 amino acids long. CDR3 sequence reads: CASSPRASGRAGELFF. The CDR3 DNA sequence: TGCGCCAGCAGCCCCCGTGCTAGCGGGAGGGCCGGGGAGCTGTTTTTT.

The gene calls are TRBV7-9 and TRBJ2-6; D call uncertain. Germline V CDR1 and CDR2: SEHNR, FQNEAQ (reference sequence). V was shortened by 5 bases and J by 2 bases, with 7 bases between the two germline ends. This CDR3 is 14 amino acids long. CDR3 in DNA: TGTGCCAGCAGCCGTTTCCCTGGGGCCAACGTCCTGACTTTC. It encodes CASSRFPGANVLTF.

There are many counts of this clonotype. The chain couples TRBV7-8 to TRBJ2-7; 10 nucleotides match TRBD1. The CDR3 contains 14 residues. Germline V gene data show CDR1 as SGHVS and CDR2 as FQNEAQ. Trimming removed 5 bases from V and 5 bases from J; junction bases left unmatched: 6. Written as DNA, the CDR3 is TGTGCCAGCAGCCCCCGGACAGGGGGAAACGAGCAGTACTTC. This codes for CASSPRTGGNEQYF.

A few counts support this clonotype. This chain connects TRBV30 to TRBJ2-1; TRBD1 matches 8 bases. Germline V CDR1 and CDR2: GTSNPN, SVGIG (reference sequence). This CDR3 contains 14 residues. Unmatched junction bases numbered 9, after V lost 5 bases and J lost 6 bases. CDR3 DNA sequence: TGTGCCTGGCAGGGACAGGTTTTCGGCAATGAGCAGTTCTTC. It codes for CAWQGQVFGNEQFF.

This clonotype was seen only a few times. V is TRBV5-1 and J is TRBJ2-1; D possibly corresponds to TRBD1 (7 bases). Germline values: CDR1 SGHRS, CDR2 YFSETQ. This CDR3 region has 16 residues. The V and J ends lost 6 bases and 7 bases respectively, with 23 bases between them. In nucleotides, the CDR3 is TGCGCCAGCACCTACCGCGGGGCAGGGGGAACGAATGAGCAGTTCTTC. As protein: CASTYRGAGGTNEQFF.